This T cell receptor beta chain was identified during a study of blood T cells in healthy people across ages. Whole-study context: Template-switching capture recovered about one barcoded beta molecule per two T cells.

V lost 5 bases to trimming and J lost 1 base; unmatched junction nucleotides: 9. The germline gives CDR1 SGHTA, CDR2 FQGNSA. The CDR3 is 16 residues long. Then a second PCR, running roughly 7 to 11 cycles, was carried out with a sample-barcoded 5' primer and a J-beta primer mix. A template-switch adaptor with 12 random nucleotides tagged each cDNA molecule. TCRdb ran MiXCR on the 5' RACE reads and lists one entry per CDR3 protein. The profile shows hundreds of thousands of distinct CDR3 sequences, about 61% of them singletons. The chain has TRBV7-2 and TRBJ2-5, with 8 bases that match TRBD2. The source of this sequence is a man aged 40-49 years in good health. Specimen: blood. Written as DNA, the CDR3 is TGTGCCAGCAGCCGACCGGGGGGGGCCGGCCAAGAGACCCAGTACTTC. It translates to CASSRPGGAGQETQYF.